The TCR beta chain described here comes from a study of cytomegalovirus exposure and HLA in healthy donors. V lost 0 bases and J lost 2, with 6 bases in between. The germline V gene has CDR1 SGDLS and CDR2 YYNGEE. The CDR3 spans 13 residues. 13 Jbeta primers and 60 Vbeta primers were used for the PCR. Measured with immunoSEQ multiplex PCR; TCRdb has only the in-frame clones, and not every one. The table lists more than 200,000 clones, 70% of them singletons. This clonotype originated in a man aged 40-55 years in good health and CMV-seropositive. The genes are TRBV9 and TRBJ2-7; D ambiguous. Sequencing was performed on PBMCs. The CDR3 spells CASSVVQTYEQYF. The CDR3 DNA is TGTGCCAGCAGCGTAGTACAGACCTACGAGCAGTACTTC.